This TCR beta chain originates from a study of response to subunit inactivated influenza vaccine. General study points: New T cells are recruited in small numbers by each seasonal influenza vaccination, according to the authors' suggestion.

Germline CDR1 reads SGHNT; CDR2 reads YENEEA. The CDR3 is 16 residues long. With 10 bases removed from V and 5 bases from J, the gap between germline ends came to 23 bases. Each CDR3 protein gets one entry after TCRdb re-called the RT-PCR reads with MiXCR. Of about 300,000 distinct CDR3 sequences in the sample, roughly a fifth were seen once. This clonotype was picked up a small number of times. Its antigen remains unidentified. The TCR was taken from a man in his fifties or sixties who received an inactivated influenza vaccine. This rearrangement joins TRBV11-3 to TRBJ1-4, with D possibly TRBD1 on 5 matching bases. Source: PBMCs from blood, taken less than 22 months after vaccination. CDR3 residues: CATIHRADPGNEKLFF. Written as DNA, the CDR3 is TGTGCCACGATCCACAGAGCCGATCCAGGGAATGAAAAACTGTTTTTT.